Listed below are T cell receptor beta chains from one sample, sequenced in a study of tumor-infiltrating lymphocytes in primary liver carcinoma. TCRdb redid the calling of the multiplex PCR reads with MiXCR, one entry per CDR3 protein. This sample has about 92,000 distinct CDR3 sequences, with 65% to 70% found just once. Sequenced: tumor-adjacent normal liver tissue. The receptors here all came from a man aged 40-49 years with primary liver carcinoma and hepatitis B virus infection. CDR3s include the opening cysteine and the closing phenylalanine or tryptophan. Fields, in order: V gene, D gene, clone size, J gene, CDR3 DNA, CDR3 protein. The D gene is left open where the match is weak. Not all rows give a size; the values are once, few, many and, for expanded clones, a class.

>TRBV9|TRBD1|many|TRBJ2-7
TGTGCCAGCAGCCCGACGGGACAGGGTGGCGAGCAGTACTTC
CASSPTGQGGEQYF
>TRBV5-4|NA|many|TRBJ2-7
TGTGCCAGCAGCGCGGACATCCTCGGCCAGCAGTACTTC
CASSADILGQQYF
>TRBV11-2|NA|NA|TRBJ2-1
TGTGCCAGCGGCTTGGATATCGGACTACCCAAGGGTGAGCAGTTTTTC
CASGLDIGLPKGEQFF
>TRBV20-1|NA|NA|TRBJ1-6
TGCAGTGCCCGAGGCTCCTATAATTCACCCCTCCACTTT
CSARGSYNSPLHF
>TRBV11-2|TRBD1|NA|TRBJ2-2
TGTGCCAGCAGCTTTGATTGGGACAGGGCCGGCACCGGGGAACTGTTTTTT
CASSFDWDRAGTGELFF
>TRBV11-2|NA|once|TRBJ2-2
TGTACCAGCAGCCCCTGGACGGGCGGCGGGGCGCTGTTTTTT
CTSSPWTGGGALFF
>TRBV4-1|NA|NA|TRBJ2-2
TGCGCCAGCAGCCAAGAACTAGACGGGGAGCTGTTTTTT
CASSQELDGELFF
>TRBV29-1|TRBD1|once|TRBJ2-1
TGCAGCGTGAGGACAGGCGGGTCCCCCAATGAGCAGTTCTTC
CSVRTGGSPNEQFF
>TRBV7-9|NA|NA|TRBJ2-1
TGTGCCAGCAGCTTAAGCTCTGGCAGGGATATCCTTAGAGATGAGCAGTTCTTC
CASSLSSGRDILRDEQFF
>TRBV5-4|TRBD2|few|TRBJ2-2
TGTGTCAGCAGCTTGGAGGGCGGGGGGCGAGGCGGGGAGCTGTTTTTT
CVSSLEGGGRGGELFF
>TRBV11-2|TRBD2|NA|TRBJ2-7
TGTGCCAGCAGCTTAGAGGGGGGGATCGAGCGGTACTTC
CASSLEGGIERYF